This T cell receptor (beta chain) appears in the sequencing data of a study of T cells expressing NK-cell markers. TCRdb re-analyzed the 5' RACE reads; it lists each CDR3 protein once, without DNA. The repertoire table contains hundreds of thousands of distinct CDR3 sequences. CDR3 length: 16 amino acids. The specimen sequenced was blood T cells: a sorted CD56 or NKG2C T cell subset, CD4+ or CD8+ T cells, or bulk PBMC T cells (not recorded which). The chain uses TRBV12-3 or TRBV12-4 and TRBJ1-1; with no DNA, the TCRdb D assignment of TRBD1 cannot be verified. The clonotype was recovered from a woman aged 18 to 75 in good health. The CDR3 region is CASSLQGGRRNTEAFF.